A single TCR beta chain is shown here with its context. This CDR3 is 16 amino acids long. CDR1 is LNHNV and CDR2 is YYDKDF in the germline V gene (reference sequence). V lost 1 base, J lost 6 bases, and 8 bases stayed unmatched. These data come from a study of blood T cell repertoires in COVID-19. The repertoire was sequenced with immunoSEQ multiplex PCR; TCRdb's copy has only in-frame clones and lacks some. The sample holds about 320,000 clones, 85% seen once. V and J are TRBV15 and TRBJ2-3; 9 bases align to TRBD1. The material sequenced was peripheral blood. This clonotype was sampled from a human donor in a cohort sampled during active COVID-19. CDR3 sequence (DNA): TGTGCCACCAGCAGAGTTGGGGACAGGGTATGGGATACGCAGTATTTT. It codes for CATSRVGDRVWDTQYF.